The entry below gives a single T cell receptor (beta chain) sequence along with its context. Germline loops: CDR1 LNHNV, CDR2 YYDKDF (reference sequence). Trimming removed 1 base from V and 4 bases from J, with 7 bases in between. This CDR3 region has 14 residues. This specimen comes from a study of CD8 T cells in Susac syndrome. The RNA input was roughly 0.45 to 1 ug, and it was reverse transcribed with random hexamers. It was immunoSEQ multiplex PCR that amplified TCR beta CDR3 across 54 Vbeta and 13 Jbeta. From the immunoSEQ multiplex PCR reads, TCRdb called clonotypes with MiXCR, one entry per CDR3 protein. The sample consists of about 300,000 distinct CDR3 sequences, 89% of them appearing once. While CD8+ and CD4+ T cells were isolated negatively, TEMRA cells were enriched by FACS.

The material sequenced was CD8+ T cells from PBMCs. The chain links TRBV15 to TRBJ2-2; D assignment may be TRBD1 or TRBD2 (5 bases each). The sequence was obtained from a human donor with multiple sclerosis. For the CDR3, the DNA is TGTGCCACCAGCAGAGGGGGGTTCACCGGGGAGCTGTTTTTT. Protein product: CATSRGGFTGELFF.